This TCR beta chain comes out of a study of T cells in narcolepsy. The repertoire was sequenced with immunoSEQ multiplex PCR; TCRdb's copy has only in-frame clones and lacks some. Of tens of thousands of clones in the sample, around 90% were seen once. Trimming at V came to 7 bases and at J to 7 bases, leaving 4 bases not matched to a gene. Germline CDR1 is SGHTA and CDR2 is FQGNSA. This CDR3 contains 14 residues. To note about this clone: Its antigen is unidentified.

Whole-study results and caveats: Autoreactive clonotypes reportedly recurred in blood of same and different patients, not controls. In some patient and control memory CD4+ samples, autoreactive clones were absent. Comparing one patient's CSF and blood CD4+ clonotypes highlighted HCRT- and TRIB2-specific autoreactive clonotypes.

The V and J genes are TRBV7-2 and TRBJ2-1; 13 positions agree with TRBD2. Sequencing was carried out using CD45RA- memory CD4+ T cells from PBMCs. The source is a human donor with narcolepsy. Here the CDR3 DNA reads TGTGCCAGCACCCGACTAGCGGGGGGAAATGAGCAGTTCTTC. It codes for CASTRLAGGNEQFF.